Each of the 29 T cell receptor beta chains below was sequenced from the same sample in a study of cytomegalovirus exposure and HLA in healthy donors. PCR involved 60 Vbeta and 13 Jbeta primers. Assay used: immunoSEQ multiplex PCR; TCRdb lists only in-frame clones, some missing. The sample lists some 110,000 clones, 77% occurring once. Sequencing was carried out using PBMCs. The receptor source for this set is a woman aged 40 to 50 in good health and CMV-seropositive.

The chain combines TRBV5-6 with TRBJ1-1, with 9 bases fitting TRBD1. J was trimmed by 0 bases and V by 4 bases; bases with no gene match: 4. This CDR3 spans 15 amino acids. Germline assignment: CDR1 SGHDT and CDR2 YYEEEE. The DNA of the CDR3 is TGTGCCAGCAGCACTGGACAGGGGATGAACACTGAAGCTTTCTTT. As protein: CASSTGQGMNTEAFF.

The rearrangement uses TRBV19 and TRBJ1-1; TRBD1 matches at 7 bases. This CDR3 spans 14 amino acids. J was trimmed by 5 bases and V by 2 bases; bases with no gene match: 5. The germline CDR1 and CDR2 sequences are LNHDA and SQIVND (reference sequence). As DNA, the CDR3 is TGTGCCAGTAGTATACAGGGGGGTAGGACTGAAGCTTTCTTT. This gives the protein CASSIQGGRTEAFF.

The genes are TRBV2 and TRBJ2-7, with 8 bases that match TRBD2. From germline, CDR1 is SNHLY and CDR2 FYNNEI. The CDR3 runs to 15 residues. V shed 1 base and J 7 bases; nucleotides not matched to a gene: 9. For the CDR3, the DNA is TGTGCCAGCAGTGAAGGGACTAGCTCCAAAAGAGAGCAGTACTTC. This encodes CASSEGTSSKREQYF.

A few counts support this clone. The gene calls are TRBV28 and TRBJ2-7; perhaps TRBD1 as D (6 bases). This CDR3 has 15 residues. Trimming removed 6 bases at V and 0 bases at J, with 15 bases between. Germline lookup yields CDR1 MDHEN and CDR2 SYDVKM. Here the CDR3 reads CASRKLRDNSYEQYF. As DNA, the CDR3 is TGTGCCAGCAGAAAGCTCCGGGACAACTCCTACGAGCAGTACTTC.

V usage is TRBV30 and J usage is TRBJ2-1; D is undetermined. Germline V CDR1 and CDR2: GTSNPN, SVGIG (reference sequence). The CDR3 extends over 13 amino acids. The V gene lost 4 bases and the J gene lost 7 bases, with 14 bases spanning the gap. The CDR3 sequence: CAWKLRRGNEQFF. The CDR3 DNA sequence: TGTGCCTGGAAGCTGAGGCGAGGAAATGAGCAGTTCTTC.

The chain uses TRBV5-6 and TRBJ1-1; D may be TRBD1 (6 bases). This CDR3 has 14 amino acids. Trimming removed 5 bases from V and 0 bases from J, with 11 bases in between. Germline V gene data show CDR1 as SGHDT and CDR2 as YYEEEE. In DNA, the CDR3 is TGTGCCAGCAGTTGGACAGCACTGAACACTGAAGCTTTCTTT. It codes for CASSWTALNTEAFF.

This clone was seen only once. The CDR3 loop reads CASSERQAAVNYGYTF. The CDR3 region has the DNA TGTGCCAGCAGTGAAAGACAGGCGGCAGTTAACTATGGCTACACCTTC. This sequence joins TRBV2 and TRBJ1-2, with D perhaps matching TRBD1 (6 bases). Looked up from germline, CDR1 is SNHLY and CDR2 is FYNNEI. The CDR3 spans 16 residues. The V gene lost 2 bases and the J gene lost 1 base, with 14 bases spanning the gap.

This chain uses TRBV5-1 with TRBJ2-5; 11 bases are a match to TRBD2. Germline V gene sequence: CDR1 SGHRS, CDR2 YFSETQ. The CDR3 contains 16 residues. The ends lost 4 bases at V and 2 bases at J; junction bases unmatched: 7. The CDR3 loop reads CASSLIGTSGQETQYF. The CDR3 DNA is TGCGCCAGCAGCCTAATAGGGACTAGCGGACAAGAGACCCAGTACTTC.

This chain links TRBV19 with TRBJ2-6, with 11 bases matching TRBD1. The CDR3 is 20 residues long. Germline V lookup: CDR1 LNHDA, CDR2 SQIVND (reference sequence). V lost 4 bases, J lost 0 bases, and 11 bases stayed unmatched. In DNA, the CDR3 is TGTGCCAGTAGTACCGCCTGGACAGGGGGCCCGAGCTCTGGGGCCAACGTCCTGACTTTC. Protein product: CASSTAWTGGPSSGANVLTF.

The chain recombines TRBV11-2 with TRBJ2-7; 11 bases map to TRBD2. Germline CDR1 is SGHAT and CDR2 is FQNNGV. This CDR3 has 18 residues. J gave up 2 bases and V 0 bases, and 9 bases lay outside the gene matches. In DNA, the CDR3 is TGTGCCAGCAGCTTAGATCCAATGGGACTAGCGGCCCCCTACGAGCAGTACTTC. Translated, it gives CASSLDPMGLAAPYEQYF.

This sequence joins TRBV5-4 and TRBJ2-7, with 12 bases that match TRBD2. With V trimmed by 4 bases and J by 0 bases, 2 bases remained unmatched. CDR1 and CDR2 (germline): SGHNT, YYREEE (reference sequence). The CDR3 extends over 15 amino acids. The DNA for the CDR3 is TGTGCCAGCAGCAGGGGACTAGCGGGCTCCTACGAGCAGTACTTC. Its translation: CASSRGLAGSYEQYF.

The J gene is TRBJ1-1, the V gene TRBV5-1; TRBD1 matches 7 bases. V was pared by 3 bases and J by 8 bases, with 4 bases of the junction left unmatched. CDR3 length: 12 residues. Germline values: CDR1 SGHRS, CDR2 YFSETQ. The CDR3: CASSSLDREAFF. The CDR3 DNA follows: TGCGCCAGCAGCTCCTTGGACAGGGAAGCTTTCTTT.

This clone occurred a few times. CDR3 in DNA: TGTGCCAGCAGTGCCTGGACTTCCTACGAGCAGTACTTC. Translated: CASSAWTSYEQYF. The V and J genes are TRBV6-5 and TRBJ2-7; possible D gene TRBD2, 5 bases. Looked up from germline, CDR1 is MNHEY and CDR2 is SVGAGI. V lost 5 bases and J 1 base, leaving 9 bases between the germline ends. The CDR3 totals 13 residues.

The chain uses TRBV7-9 and TRBJ1-5; 7 bases match TRBD1. The CDR3 is made up of 16 amino acids. The V segment lost 5 bases and the J segment 2 bases; nucleotides outside the gene matches: 9. CDR1 and CDR2 from the germline V gene are SEHNR and FQNEAQ (reference sequence). The CDR3 is CASSQGDSRGNQPQHF. The DNA of the CDR3 is TGTGCCAGCAGCCAGGGGGACTCCCGTGGCAATCAGCCCCAGCATTTT.

The chain recombines TRBV11-2 with TRBJ2-2; TRBD2 is a possible D gene (5 bases). V lost 5 bases, J lost 4 bases, and 20 bases lay in between. In germline, CDR1 is SGHAT, CDR2 FQNNGV. This CDR3 is 17 amino acids long. In nucleotides, the CDR3 is TGTGCCAGCAGCAAGCCCACTAGGACTGACGGCACCGGGGAGCTGTTTTTT. This encodes CASSKPTRTDGTGELFF.

The chain combines TRBV10-3 with TRBJ2-7; 7 bases agree with TRBD2. J lost 5 bases, V lost 9 bases, and 10 bases had no gene match. CDR3 length equals 13 residues. Germline CDR1 is ENHRY and CDR2 is SYGVKD. The CDR3 sequence is CAMSPGGGNEQYF. The CDR3 region has the DNA TGTGCCATGTCCCCGGGAGGCGGAAACGAGCAGTACTTC.

This sequence joins TRBV5-4 and TRBJ2-3; 7 positions agree with TRBD2. The CDR3 sequence is 18 residues long. CDR1 is SGHNT, CDR2 YYREEE, per germline (reference sequence). V lost 4 bases, J lost 0 bases, and 14 bases stayed unmatched. The CDR3 is CASSRRASGATSTDTQYF. The CDR3 DNA is TGTGCCAGCAGCCGAAGGGCTAGCGGAGCAACTAGCACAGATACGCAGTATTTT.

This chain links TRBV5-8 with TRBJ1-5, with D perhaps TRBD1 (6 bases). The CDR3 has 14 residues. V dropped 4 bases and J dropped 4 bases, with 12 bases sitting between them. In germline, CDR1 is SGHTS, CDR2 YDEGEE. The CDR3 loop is CASSRGFRNQPQHF. The CDR3 nucleotides read TGTGCCAGCAGCAGGGGGTTCAGAAATCAGCCCCAGCATTTT.

The chain carries TRBV28 and TRBJ2-6, with TRBD2 matching 7 bases. Germline CDR1 is MDHEN and CDR2 is SYDVKM. The CDR3 is made up of 15 amino acids. After removal of 10 bases from V and 4 bases from J, the junction contained 10 bases not matched to a gene. The CDR3 nucleotides are TGTGCCACGAACAAATGGGAGGGAGGGGCCAACGTCCTGACTTTC. The encoded protein is CATNKWEGGANVLTF.

The rearrangement uses TRBV10-3 and TRBJ2-7, with D unresolved. Germline lookup yields CDR1 ENHRY and CDR2 SYGVKD. The CDR3 spans 12 residues. V shed 5 bases and J shed 0 bases, with 5 bases lying between them. Here the CDR3 DNA reads TGTGCCATCAGTAAGAGCTCCTACGAGCAGTACTTC. It yields the protein CAISKSSYEQYF.

The chain joins TRBV9 to TRBJ2-1; tentatively, D is TRBD2 (6 bases). Germline V gene lookup returns CDR1 SGDLS and CDR2 YYNGEE. V lost 2 bases, J lost 7 bases, and 31 bases lay in between. The CDR3 totals 20 residues. This CDR3 reads CASSVRPLGGYETGRNEQFF. The DNA for the CDR3 is TGTGCCAGCAGCGTCCGACCCCTGGGGGGTTATGAGACTGGCCGAAATGAGCAGTTCTTC.

The CDR3 is CASSGGTHEKLFF. The CDR3 nucleotides read TGCGCCAGCAGCGGAGGGACTCACGAAAAACTGTTTTTT. The rearrangement joins TRBV4-1 to TRBJ1-4; TRBD1 might be the D (5 bases). Per germline, CDR1 MGHRA and CDR2 YSYEKL. The V end lost 5 bases, the J end lost 8 bases, and 12 bases lay between the germline ends. CDR3 length equals 13 residues.

The chain carries TRBV5-6 and TRBJ2-5; TRBD1 matches at 9 bases. V lost 2 bases, J lost 5 bases, and 7 bases stayed unmatched. Germline assignment: CDR1 SGHDT and CDR2 YYEEEE. This CDR3 has 15 amino acids. The CDR3 protein is CASSFSTGGWETQYF. The CDR3 nucleotides are TGTGCCAGCAGCTTTTCAACAGGGGGCTGGGAGACCCAGTACTTC. Looking up the rest from reference TRBV5-6 and TRBJ2-5 gives the full variable domain: DAGVTQSPTHLIKTRGQQVTLRCSPKSGHDTVSWYQQALGQGPQFIFQYYEEEERQRGNFPDRFSGHQFPNYSSELNVNALLLGDSALYLCASSFSTGGWETQYFGPGTRLLVL.

The chain recombines TRBV2 with TRBJ1-1; D perhaps matches TRBD1 (6 bases). Germline assignment: CDR1 SNHLY and CDR2 FYNNEI. This CDR3 has 15 residues. V lost 2 bases, J lost 4 bases, and 14 bases lay in between. The CDR3, as DNA: TGTGCCAGCAGTGAATCCGCACTAGGGGGCACTGAAGCTTTCTTT. Translated: CASSESALGGTEAFF.

The chain recombines TRBV4-2 with TRBJ2-3, with TRBD2 matching over 12 bases. The CDR3 has 18 residues. The trim removed 4 bases at V and 2 bases at J, leaving 10 bases unmatched. Germline V CDR1 and CDR2: LGHNA, YNFKEQ. CDR3 amino acids: CASSPEGASGRATDTQYF. In nucleotides, the CDR3 is TGTGCCAGCAGCCCCGAGGGGGCTAGCGGGAGGGCCACAGATACGCAGTATTTT.

The J gene is TRBJ1-1, the V gene TRBV18; D is perhaps TRBD1 (6 bases). Germline V lookup: CDR1 KGHSH, CDR2 LQKENI. The germline V and J ends were trimmed by 5 bases and 4 bases, with 11 bases remaining between them. The CDR3 extends over 13 amino acids. The DNA of the CDR3 is TGTGCCAGCTCATTTACAGGGCTCACTGAAGCTTTCTTT. The encoded protein is CASSFTGLTEAFF.

The chain is built from TRBV19 and TRBJ2-2; 10 bases are shared with TRBD2. The CDR3 spans 15 residues. V lost 8 bases to trimming and J lost 3 bases; unmatched junction nucleotides: 6. Germline CDR1 is LNHDA and CDR2 is SQIVND (reference sequence). CDR3 residues: CASSSGRAYTGELFF. The DNA of the CDR3 is TGTGCCAGTTCCAGCGGGAGGGCCTACACCGGGGAGCTGTTTTTT.

This chain connects TRBV7-8 to TRBJ2-7, with 13 bases identical to TRBD2. The germline V gene has CDR1 SGHVS and CDR2 FQNEAQ. This CDR3 region has 19 residues. V lost 5 bases, J lost 3 bases, and 16 bases stayed unmatched. The CDR3 DNA reads TGTGCCAGCAGCAGACGAACCGGGACTAGCGGGATCGGTGGCTACGAGCAGTACTTC. Translating gives CASSRRTGTSGIGGYEQYF.

This sequence joins TRBV27 and TRBJ1-1; 7 bases match TRBD1. CDR1 MNHEY and CDR2 SMNVEV come from the germline V gene (reference sequence). The length of the CDR3 is 13 residues. The V segment lost 4 bases and the J segment 4 bases; nucleotides outside the gene matches: 3. CDR3 sequence reads: CASSSPGGTEAFF. The DNA for the CDR3 is TGTGCCAGCAGTTCTCCAGGGGGCACTGAAGCTTTCTTT.